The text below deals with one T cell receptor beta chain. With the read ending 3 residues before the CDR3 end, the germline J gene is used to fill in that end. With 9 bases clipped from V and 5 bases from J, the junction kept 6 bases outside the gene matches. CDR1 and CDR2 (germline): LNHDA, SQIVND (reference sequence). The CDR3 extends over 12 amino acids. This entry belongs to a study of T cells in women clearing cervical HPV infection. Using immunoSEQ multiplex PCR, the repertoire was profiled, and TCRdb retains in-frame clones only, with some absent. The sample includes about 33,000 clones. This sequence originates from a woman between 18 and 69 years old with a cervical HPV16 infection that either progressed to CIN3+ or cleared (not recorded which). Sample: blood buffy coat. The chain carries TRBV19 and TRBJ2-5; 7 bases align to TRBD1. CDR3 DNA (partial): TGTGCCAGGTACAGGGGCGGGGAGACC. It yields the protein CARYRGGET. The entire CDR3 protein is CARYRGGETQYF.